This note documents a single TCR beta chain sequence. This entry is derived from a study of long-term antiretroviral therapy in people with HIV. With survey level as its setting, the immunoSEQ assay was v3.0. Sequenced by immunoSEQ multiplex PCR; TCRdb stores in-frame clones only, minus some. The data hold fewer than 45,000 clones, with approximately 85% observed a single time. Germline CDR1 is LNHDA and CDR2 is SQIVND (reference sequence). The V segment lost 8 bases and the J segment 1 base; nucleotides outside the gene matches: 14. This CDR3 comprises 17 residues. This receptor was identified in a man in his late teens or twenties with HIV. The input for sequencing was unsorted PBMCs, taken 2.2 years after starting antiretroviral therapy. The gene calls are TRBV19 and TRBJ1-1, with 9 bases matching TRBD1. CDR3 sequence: CASGRTPGQGRNTEAFF. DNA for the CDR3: TGTGCCAGTGGGCGAACTCCGGGACAGGGAAGGAACACTGAAGCTTTCTTT.